The present T cell receptor beta chain was sequenced within a study of blood T cell repertoires in COVID-19. The overall study: Material from acute and convalescent COVID-19 was sourced from the United States, Italy and Spain. In each case, the material was cDNA or gDNA derived from T cells, B-cell-depleted T cells, or PBMCs.

Study processing details: Quantification of nucleated cells was approximated via reference gene primer amplification. This table comes from immunoSEQ multiplex PCR, and its TCRdb copy is limited to in-frame clones, with some not included. The DNA gave D and trimming, while V, J and clone size come from that table. Here the sample spans around 140,000 clones, 75% to 90% being singletons. The CDR3 has 14 amino acids. Trimming took 5 bases from V and 5 from J; bases not matched to a gene: 7. Germline lookup yields CDR1 SGHDT and CDR2 YYEEEE. Sequenced: peripheral blood. The sequence was obtained from a man in his 70s who had recovered from COVID-19. The chain couples TRBV5-6 to TRBJ1-5; 7 bases align to TRBD1. CDR3 in amino acids: CASRDRRSDQPQHF. CDR3 in DNA: TGTGCCAGCAGGGACAGGAGGTCGGATCAGCCCCAGCATTTT.